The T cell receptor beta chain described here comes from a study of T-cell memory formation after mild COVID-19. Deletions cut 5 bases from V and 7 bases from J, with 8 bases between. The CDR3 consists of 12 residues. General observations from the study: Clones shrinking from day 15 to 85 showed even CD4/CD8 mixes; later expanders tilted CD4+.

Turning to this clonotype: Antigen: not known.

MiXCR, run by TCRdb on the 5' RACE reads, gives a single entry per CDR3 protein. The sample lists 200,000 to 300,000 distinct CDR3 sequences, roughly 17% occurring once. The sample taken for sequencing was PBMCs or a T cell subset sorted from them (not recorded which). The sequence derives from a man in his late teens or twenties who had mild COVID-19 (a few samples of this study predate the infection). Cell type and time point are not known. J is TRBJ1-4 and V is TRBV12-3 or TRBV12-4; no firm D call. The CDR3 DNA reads TGTGCCAGCAGTACAGTGGGTGAAAAACTGTTTTTT. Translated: CASSTVGEKLFF.